This TCR beta chain was obtained from a study of T cells in Graves' hyperthyroidism and ophthalmopathy (dated by TCRdb to the late 2010s). At the level of the whole study: To identify distinguishing TCR V-J signatures, a discovery cohort of about 95 patients was used, comprising 43 with Graves' ophthalmopathy and 57 with stable Graves' hyperthyroidism. Whether ophthalmopathy could be predicted prospectively was tested in an independent validation cohort made up of 18 to 20 hyperthyroidism patients plus 17 patients who later progressed to ophthalmopathy. The 80 to 100 discovery patients were randomly divided into training and test sets at a 7:3 ratio. In several Graves' hyperthyroidism patients, the study also compared T-cell repertoires from thyroid tissue with T-cell repertoires from blood. Once sampling was done, hyperthyroidism patients were given methimazole at a starting dose of 30 mg daily, whereas ophthalmopathy patients were given high-dose intravenous methylprednisolone. TCR Vbeta CDR3 sequencing of approximately 140 peripheral blood samples (roughly 41 ophthalmopathy, about 80 hyperthyroidism and approximately 17 progressor patients) is reported in the paper.

Graves' hyperthyroidism was defined as stable when no progression to ophthalmopathy occurred over 18 months of follow-up. Hyperthyroidism patients were newly diagnosed, had a disease duration of under 2 months, and were aged 18 to 65 years. The study excluded patients with uncontrolled infections, other autoimmune diseases, pregnancy or lactation. Diagnoses relied on clinical symptoms, serum thyroxine and TRAb, thyroid ultrasound and orbital computed tomography. Total RNA was extracted using Trizol reagent, and RNA quality was assessed on an Agilent 2100 Bioanalyzer. The germline V gene sets CDR1 to SNHLY and CDR2 to FYNNEI. Trimming takes 1 base from V and 2 bases from J, and the germline ends sit 9 bases apart. The CDR3 spans 15 residues, from the cysteine through the phenylalanine. Solely the CDR3 DNA is kept, with 45 bases framed from the first base. The TCR beta CDR3 regions were amplified from the RNA transcripts. For the first round of RT-PCR on the TCR CDR3, the HTBI primer set was used together with the Qiagen OneStep RT-PCR kit. A second multiplex PCR round built the libraries, followed by size selection and purification. Sequencing of the libraries was done on an Illumina HiSeq2000 using paired-end 100 bp reads. As for how the authors treated the data: SOAPnuke was used to process the raw data, removing reads that contained adapters or uncalled bases, had a mean Phred below 15, or lacked an exact match to the constant primer or identifier. COPE v1.2.5 was used to merge high-quality paired reads, and clonotypes were defined as unique nucleotide sequences. MiTCR v1.1 was used to align clonotypes to the IMGT TRBV, TRBD and TRBJ reference segments. The analysis was restricted to V-J combinations with a frequency above 0.0001, which together covered just over 99% of the repertoires. A TCS score was defined as the ratio between F50 (clonal expansion) and ExV (chaos), using BLOSUM62-based TCRdist between CDR3 peptides within each V-J. Welch's t-statistics and random forest reduced several hundred V-J features to about 13, which were used in a naive Bayes classifier (R e1071). TCRdb reprocessed the public reads (quality trimming at Q25 with fastp, clone calling with MiXCR) and kept in-frame beta chains. When rows share a CDR3 protein, they turn into one entry using the most common DNA and genes. The V and J calls reflect TCRdb's pipeline rather than the authors' work. The sample yields a few hundred thousand distinct CDR3 sequences; about 45% were counted once. The biggest ten clones account for about 8.2% of the sample.

Results and caveats for the whole study, not just this receptor: In validation, the model predicted progression to ophthalmopathy with 55% to 71% sensitivity and roughly 75% specificity, a median of about 6 months before onset. Most expanded thyroid clonotypes (frequency above 0.001) were also detected in blood, suggesting blood repertoires may reflect thyroid immune responses. A model built on a 13 V-J signature distinguished ophthalmopathy from stable hyperthyroidism, reaching around 87% sensitivity and 81.08% specificity in cross-validation and 80%/75% in testing. No statistical method was used to fix the sample size in advance, and group allocation was not hidden from the investigators.

About this clonotype itself: Its target antigen remains unknown. The input lacks base qualities; no much larger clone sits a single base away.

This sequence uses TRBV2 and TRBJ1-5, with a weak D call of TRBD1 (5 bases match). The source is a woman younger than 35 with Graves' hyperthyroidism. Donor details come from another sample of the same person, matched by shared clones. Sample: peripheral blood or thyroid tissue (not recorded which). The CDR3 has the sequence CASSEVGEGNQPQHF. The nucleotide sequence is TGTGCCAGCAGTGAAGTAGGGGAAGGCAATCAGCCCCAGCATTTT. Here the CDR3 is joined to the reference TRBV2 and TRBJ1-5 genes, and the full variable domain is: EPEVTQTPSHQVTQMGQEVILRCVPISNHLYFYWYRQILGQKVEFLVSFYNNEISEKSEIFDDQFSVERPDGSNFTLKIRSTKLEDSAMYFCASSEVGEGNQPQHFGDGTRLSIL.